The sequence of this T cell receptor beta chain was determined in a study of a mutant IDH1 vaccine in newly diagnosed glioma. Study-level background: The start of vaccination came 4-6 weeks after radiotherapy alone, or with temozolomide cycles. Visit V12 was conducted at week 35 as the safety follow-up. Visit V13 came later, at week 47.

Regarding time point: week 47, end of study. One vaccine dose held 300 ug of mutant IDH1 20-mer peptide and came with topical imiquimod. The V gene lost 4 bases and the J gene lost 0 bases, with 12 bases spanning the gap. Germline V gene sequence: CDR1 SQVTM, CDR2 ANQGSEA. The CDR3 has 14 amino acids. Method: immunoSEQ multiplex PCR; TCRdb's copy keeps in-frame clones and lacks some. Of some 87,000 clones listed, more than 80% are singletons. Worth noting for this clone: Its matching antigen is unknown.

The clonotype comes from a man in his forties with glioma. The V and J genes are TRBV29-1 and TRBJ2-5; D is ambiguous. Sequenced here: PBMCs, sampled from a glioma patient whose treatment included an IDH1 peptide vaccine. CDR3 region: CSVVRHTYQETQYF. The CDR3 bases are TGCAGCGTTGTCAGGCATACGTACCAAGAGACCCAGTACTTC.